Following are 9 T cell receptor beta chains from one sample sequenced in a study of cytomegalovirus exposure and HLA in healthy donors. The protocol was immunoSEQ multiplex PCR, while the TCRdb copy is restricted to in-frame clones and leaves out a portion. Found here are under 200,000 clones, more than 80% of them singletons; the top ten hold about 3%. Sequencing input: PBMCs. The source of these receptors is a young woman in good health and CMV-seropositive.

The rearrangement uses TRBV6-1 and TRBJ2-7; 10 bases map to TRBD1. V lost 4 bases, J lost 5 bases, and 8 bases stayed unmatched. Germline loops: CDR1 MNHNS, CDR2 SASEGT. The CDR3 loop spans 15 amino acids. The CDR3 is CASSALTGGPNEQYF. The CDR3 DNA reads TGTGCCAGCAGTGCCTTGACAGGGGGCCCCAACGAGCAGTACTTC.

This clone was recorded a few times. Compared with germline, one end of the junction differs, possibly owing to a read error. This chain links TRBV6-1 with TRBJ1-6, with TRBD1 identical over 9 bases. This CDR3 is built from 13 residues. CDR1 is MNHNS and CDR2 is SASEGT in the germline V gene. This CDR3 is CASSEPPRDRVLF. The CDR3 coding sequence is TGTGCCAGCAGTGAGCCCCCCCGGGACAGGGTTCTCTTT.

This chain links TRBV7-9 with TRBJ1-1; maybe TRBD1 (5 bases). This CDR3 has 13 residues. Germline lookup yields CDR1 SEHNR and CDR2 FQNEAQ (reference sequence). Trimming removed 11 bases from V and 1 base from J, with 14 bases in between. The CDR3 region is CAAQGGTNTEAFF. For the CDR3, the DNA is TGTGCCGCCCAGGGTGGAACGAACACTGAAGCTTTCTTT. Full variable domain (outside the CDR3, taken from reference TRBV7-9 and TRBJ1-1): DTGVSQNPRHKITKRGQNVTFRCDPISEHNRLYWYRQTLGQGPEFLTYFQNEAQLEKSRLLSDRFSAERPKGSFSTLEIQRTEQGDSAMYLCAAQGGTNTEAFFGQGTRLTVV.

This rearrangement joins TRBV9 to TRBJ2-5; 7 bases line up with TRBD1. The germline CDR1 and CDR2 sequences are SGDLS and YYNGEE. CDR3 length equals 15 residues. V dropped 0 bases and J dropped 5; count of bases not matched to a gene: 7. This CDR3 reads CASSVAAGGLETQYF. DNA for the CDR3: TGTGCCAGCAGCGTAGCGGCAGGGGGATTGGAGACCCAGTACTTC.

The chain is built from TRBV5-1 and TRBJ2-1; TRBD2 matches at 8 bases. The CDR3 is 16 residues long. The V and J ends lost 0 bases and 0 bases, in that order; junction bases with no gene match: 2. The germline V gene encodes CDR1 SGHRS and CDR2 YFSETQ. The CDR3 DNA is TGCGCCAGCAGCTTGGGACTAGCGTCCTCCTACAATGAGCAGTTCTTC. The encoded protein is CASSLGLASSYNEQFF. The full variable domain, rest sourced from reference TRBV5-1 and TRBJ2-1, is KAGVTQTPRYLIKTRGQQVTLSCSPISGHRSVSWYQQTPGQGLQFLFEYFSETQRNKGNFPGRFSGRQFSNSRSEMNVSTLELGDSALYLCASSLGLASSYNEQFFGPGTRLTVL.

The chain carries TRBV19 and TRBJ1-4, with unresolved D. Germline-derived CDR1 and CDR2 are LNHDA and SQIVND (reference sequence). Trimming stripped 5 bases from V and 7 bases from J, with 5 bases between. This CDR3 has 11 residues. CDR3 sequence (DNA): TGTGCCAGTAGTTTGCGTGAAAAACTGTTTTTT. This gives the protein CASSLREKLFF.

The chain links TRBV2 to TRBJ2-7; TRBD1 might be the D (6 bases). V was cut by 7 bases and J by 1 base, with 17 bases left in between. Germline-derived CDR1 and CDR2 are SNHLY and FYNNEI. CDR3 length: 15 residues. CDR3 sequence: CASIRVKGGSYEQYF. The CDR3 DNA follows: TGTGCCAGCATCAGGGTAAAAGGGGGATCCTACGAGCAGTACTTC. Drawing the rest from reference TRBV2 and TRBJ2-7, the complete variable domain is EPEVTQTPSHQVTQMGQEVILRCVPISNHLYFYWYRQILGQKVEFLVSFYNNEISEKSEIFDDQFSVERPDGSNFTLKIRSTKLEDSAMYFCASIRVKGGSYEQYFGPGTRLTVT.

The chain combines TRBV13 with TRBJ1-1; 11 bases are shared with TRBD1. Per the germline V gene, CDR1 is PRHDT and CDR2 is FYEKMQ (reference sequence). The V and J ends lost 5 bases and 2 bases, in that order; junction bases with no gene match: 7. This CDR3 is built from 16 residues. The CDR3 sequence: CASSPRTGGINTEAFF. CDR3 in DNA: TGTGCCAGCAGCCCGCGGACAGGGGGCATAAACACTGAAGCTTTCTTT.

V and J are TRBV5-1 and TRBJ2-7; 11 bases agree with TRBD2. Germline trimming cut 0 bases from V and 5 bases from J; bases unmatched to any gene: 7. The CDR3 runs 16 residues. Germline lookup yields CDR1 SGHRS and CDR2 YFSETQ. The CDR3: CASSLGVAGGQNEQYF. The CDR3 DNA reads as TGCGCCAGCAGCTTGGGGGTAGCGGGAGGGCAGAACGAGCAGTACTTC.